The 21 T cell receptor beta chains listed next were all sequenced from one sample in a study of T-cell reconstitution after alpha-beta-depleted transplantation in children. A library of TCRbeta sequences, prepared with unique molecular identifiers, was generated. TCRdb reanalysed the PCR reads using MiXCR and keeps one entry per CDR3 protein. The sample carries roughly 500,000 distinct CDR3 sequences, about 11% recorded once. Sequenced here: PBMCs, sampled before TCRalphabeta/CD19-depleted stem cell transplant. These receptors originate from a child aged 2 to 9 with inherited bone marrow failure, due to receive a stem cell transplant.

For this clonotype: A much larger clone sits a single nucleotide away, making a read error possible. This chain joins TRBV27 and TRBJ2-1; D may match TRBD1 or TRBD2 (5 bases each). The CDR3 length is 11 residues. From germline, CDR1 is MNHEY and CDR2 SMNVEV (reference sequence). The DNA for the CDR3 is TGTGCTGATGGGACCTACAATGAGAAGTTCTTC. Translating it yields CADGTYNEKFF.

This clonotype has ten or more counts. The CDR3 spells CASSIGHGQPQHF. The DNA of the CDR3 is TGTGCCAGTAGTATAGGCCACGGGCAGCCCCAGCATTTT. The rearrangement links TRBV19 to TRBJ1-5; no clear D. Germline V gives CDR1 LNHDA, CDR2 SQIVND (reference sequence). The CDR3 is 13 residues long. The germline V and J ends were trimmed by 1 base and 7 bases, with 8 bases remaining between them.

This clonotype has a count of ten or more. The CDR3 DNA sequence: TGTGCCAGCGCACAAGCGGGAGTCGGCGAGCAGTACTTC. Encoded protein: CASAQAGVGEQYF. This chain connects TRBV28 to TRBJ2-7, with 8 bases matching TRBD2. Germline assignment: CDR1 MDHEN and CDR2 SYDVKM. V shed 8 bases, J shed 6 bases, and the junction held 9 bases outside the gene matches. The CDR3 runs to 13 residues. The full variable domain, its missing parts supplied by reference TRBV28 and TRBJ2-7, is DVKVTQSSRYLVKRTGEKVFLECVQDMDHENMFWYRQDPGLGLRLIYFSYDVKMKEKGDIPEGYSVSREKKERFSLILESASTNQTSMYLCASAQAGVGEQYFGPGTRLTVT.

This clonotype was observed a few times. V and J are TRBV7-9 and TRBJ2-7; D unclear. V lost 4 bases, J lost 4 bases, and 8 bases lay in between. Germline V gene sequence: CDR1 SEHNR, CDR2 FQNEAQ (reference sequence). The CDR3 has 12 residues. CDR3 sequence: CASSSFIYEQYF. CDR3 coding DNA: TGTGCCAGCAGCTCCTTTATTTACGAGCAGTACTTC.

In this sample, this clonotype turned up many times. The CDR3 DNA follows: TGCGCCAGCAGCCCGACAACAGGTTTCTATGGCTACACCTTC. This translates into CASSPTTGFYGYTF. This chain connects TRBV5-1 to TRBJ1-2, with D perhaps TRBD1 (5 bases). The CDR3 spans 14 residues. Germline V gives CDR1 SGHRS, CDR2 YFSETQ. V dropped 4 bases and J dropped 4 bases, with 14 bases sitting between them.

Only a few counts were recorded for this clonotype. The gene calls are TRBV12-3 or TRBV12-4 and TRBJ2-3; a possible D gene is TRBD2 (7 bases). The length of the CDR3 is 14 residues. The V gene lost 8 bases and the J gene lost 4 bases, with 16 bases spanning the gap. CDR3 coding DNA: TGTGCCAGCGGACCGGGGGGCCCCGCAGATACGCAGTATTTT. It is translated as CASGPGGPADTQYF.

DNA for the CDR3: TGCAGCGTTAAGTCGGACACCACAACAGATACGCAGTATTTT. This gives the protein CSVKSDTTTDTQYF. V usage is TRBV29-1 and J usage is TRBJ2-3; possible D gene TRBD1, 5 bases. Germline-derived CDR1 and CDR2 are SQVTM and ANQGSEA. V gave up 5 bases and J gave up 3 bases, with 15 bases separating them. CDR3 length: 14 amino acids.

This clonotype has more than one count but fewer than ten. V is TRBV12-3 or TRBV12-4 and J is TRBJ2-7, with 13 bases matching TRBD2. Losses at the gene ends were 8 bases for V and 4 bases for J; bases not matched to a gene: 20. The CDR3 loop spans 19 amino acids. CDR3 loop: CASFPGLAGETGGNYEQYF. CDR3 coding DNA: TGTGCCAGCTTCCCTGGACTAGCGGGAGAAACGGGGGGAAATTACGAGCAGTACTTC.

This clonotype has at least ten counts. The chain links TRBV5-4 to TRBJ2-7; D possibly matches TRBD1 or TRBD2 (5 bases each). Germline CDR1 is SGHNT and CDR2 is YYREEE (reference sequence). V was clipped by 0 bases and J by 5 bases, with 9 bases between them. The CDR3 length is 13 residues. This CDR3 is CASSLAVGDEQYF. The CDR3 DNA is TGTGCCAGCAGCTTGGCCGTGGGGGACGAGCAGTACTTC.

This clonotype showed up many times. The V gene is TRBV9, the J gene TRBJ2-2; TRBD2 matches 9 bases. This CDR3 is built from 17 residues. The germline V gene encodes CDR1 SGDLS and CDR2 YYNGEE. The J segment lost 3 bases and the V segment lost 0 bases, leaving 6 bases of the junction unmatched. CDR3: CASSVARLAEDTGELFF. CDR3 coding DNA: TGTGCCAGCAGCGTAGCCCGACTAGCGGAGGACACCGGGGAGCTGTTTTTT.

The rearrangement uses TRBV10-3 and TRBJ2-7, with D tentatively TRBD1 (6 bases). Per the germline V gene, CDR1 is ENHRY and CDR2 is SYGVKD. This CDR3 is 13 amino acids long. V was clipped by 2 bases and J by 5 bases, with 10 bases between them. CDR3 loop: CAISETGSDEQYF. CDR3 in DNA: TGTGCCATCAGTGAGACAGGGTCCGACGAGCAGTACTTC.

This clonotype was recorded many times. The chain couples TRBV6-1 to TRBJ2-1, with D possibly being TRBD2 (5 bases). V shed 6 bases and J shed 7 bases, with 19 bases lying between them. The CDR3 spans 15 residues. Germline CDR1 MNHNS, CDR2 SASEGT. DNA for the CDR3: TGTGCCAGCAGCATACCGGGCCTCCGGGGAAATGAGCAGTTCTTC. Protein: CASSIPGLRGNEQFF.

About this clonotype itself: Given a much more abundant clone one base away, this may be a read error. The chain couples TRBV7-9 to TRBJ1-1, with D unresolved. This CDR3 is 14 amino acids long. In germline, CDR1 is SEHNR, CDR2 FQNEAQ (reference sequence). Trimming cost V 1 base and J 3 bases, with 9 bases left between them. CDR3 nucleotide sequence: TGTGCCAGCAGCTTAGGTGAGGCTGACACTGAAGCTTTCTTT. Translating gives CASSLGEADTEAFF.

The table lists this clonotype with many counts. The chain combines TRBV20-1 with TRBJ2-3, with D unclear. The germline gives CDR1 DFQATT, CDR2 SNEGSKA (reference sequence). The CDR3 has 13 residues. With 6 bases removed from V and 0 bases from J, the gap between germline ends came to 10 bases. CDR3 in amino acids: CSAPYGSTDTQYF. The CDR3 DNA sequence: TGCAGTGCCCCTTACGGGAGCACAGATACGCAGTATTTT.

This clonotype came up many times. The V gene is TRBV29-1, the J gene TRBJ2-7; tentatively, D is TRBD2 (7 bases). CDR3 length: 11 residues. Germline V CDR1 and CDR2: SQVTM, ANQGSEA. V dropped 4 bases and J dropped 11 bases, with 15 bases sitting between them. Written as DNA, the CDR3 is TGCAGCGTTGGGGGGGGGCGAGGAGAGTACTTC. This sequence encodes CSVGGGRGEYF.

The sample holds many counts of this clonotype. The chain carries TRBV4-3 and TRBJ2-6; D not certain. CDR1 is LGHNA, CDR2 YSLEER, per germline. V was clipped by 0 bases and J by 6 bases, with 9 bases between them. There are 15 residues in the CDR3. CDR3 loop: CASSQDPKMANVLTF. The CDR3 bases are TGCGCCAGCAGCCAAGACCCCAAAATGGCCAACGTCCTGACTTTC.

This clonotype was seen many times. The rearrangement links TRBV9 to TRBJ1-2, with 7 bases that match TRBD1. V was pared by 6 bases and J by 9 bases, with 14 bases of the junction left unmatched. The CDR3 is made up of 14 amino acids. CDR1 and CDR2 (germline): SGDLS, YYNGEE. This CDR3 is CASNSMTGYDRYTF. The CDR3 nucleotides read TGTGCCAGCAACAGCATGACAGGGTACGATCGCTACACCTTC.

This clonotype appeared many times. CDR3 residues: CSASVAYYEQYF. DNA for the CDR3: TGCAGTGCTAGCGTTGCTTACTACGAGCAGTACTTC. This rearrangement joins TRBV20-1 to TRBJ2-7; D not certain. Looked up from germline, CDR1 is DFQATT and CDR2 is SNEGSKA (reference sequence). The length of the CDR3 is 12 residues. Trimming stripped 3 bases from V and 3 bases from J, with 9 bases between.

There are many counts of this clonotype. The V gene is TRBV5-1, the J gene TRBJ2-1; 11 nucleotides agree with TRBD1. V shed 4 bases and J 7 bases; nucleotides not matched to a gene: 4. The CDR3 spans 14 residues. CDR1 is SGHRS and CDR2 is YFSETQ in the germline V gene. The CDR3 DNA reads TGCGCCAGCAGCGAGGGACAGGGGGGGAATGAGCAGTTCTTC. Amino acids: CASSEGQGGNEQFF.

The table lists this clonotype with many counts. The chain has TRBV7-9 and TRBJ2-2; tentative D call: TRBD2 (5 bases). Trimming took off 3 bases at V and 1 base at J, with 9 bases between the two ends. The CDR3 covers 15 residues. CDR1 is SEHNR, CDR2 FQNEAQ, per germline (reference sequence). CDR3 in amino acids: CASSFVGVNTGELFF. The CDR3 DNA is TGTGCCAGCAGCTTTGTCGGGGTGAACACCGGGGAGCTGTTTTTT.

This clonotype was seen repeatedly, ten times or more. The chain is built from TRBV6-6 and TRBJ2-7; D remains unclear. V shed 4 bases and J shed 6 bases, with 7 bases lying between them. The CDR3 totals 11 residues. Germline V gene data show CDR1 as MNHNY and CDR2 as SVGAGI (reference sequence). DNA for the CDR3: TGTGCCAGCAGTTCTGGGATCGAGCAGTACTTC. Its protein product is CASSSGIEQYF.